This T cell receptor (beta chain) was identified in a study of T cell responses to AZD1222 COVID-19 vaccine. Points from the study as a whole: Two AZD1222 administrations were followed by greater Spike-specific TCR breadth and depth.

Measured with immunoSEQ multiplex PCR; TCRdb has only the in-frame clones, and not every one. The data show 93,000 or so clones, around 91% seen once. This clone was recorded only once. Its antigen remains unknown. This TCR derives from an adult in good health. This sample comprised peripheral blood, obtained on day 0 of AZD1222 vaccination.

As DNA, the CDR3 is TGTGCCAGCAGCTTACAGCAGGGGGCGACTGAGACCCAGTACTTC. It specifies CASSLQQGATETQYF. The chain links TRBV7-2 to TRBJ2-5; 8 positions agree with TRBD1. The CDR3 spans 15 residues. Germline V gives CDR1 SGHTA, CDR2 FQGNSA. V lost 2 bases and J lost 5; bases outside the gene matches: 7.